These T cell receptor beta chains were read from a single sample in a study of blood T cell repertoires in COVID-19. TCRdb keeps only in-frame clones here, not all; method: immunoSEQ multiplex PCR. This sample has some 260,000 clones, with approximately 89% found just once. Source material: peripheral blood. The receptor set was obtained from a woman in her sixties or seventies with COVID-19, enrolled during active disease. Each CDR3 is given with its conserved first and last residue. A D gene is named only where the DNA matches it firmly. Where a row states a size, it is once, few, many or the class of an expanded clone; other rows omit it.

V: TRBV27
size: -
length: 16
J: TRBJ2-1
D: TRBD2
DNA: TGTGCCAGCAGTCCATTCCTAGCGGGAGGGCCGATTGAGCAGTTCTTC
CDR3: CASSPFLAGGPIEQFF

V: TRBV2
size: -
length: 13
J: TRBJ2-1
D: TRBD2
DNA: TGTGCCAGCACGGGGGGGGCAGGTAATGAGCAGTTCTTC
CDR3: CASTGGAGNEQFF

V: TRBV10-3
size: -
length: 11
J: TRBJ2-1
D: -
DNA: TGTGCCATCTCCCTCGACAATGAGCAGTTCTTC
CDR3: CAISLDNEQFF

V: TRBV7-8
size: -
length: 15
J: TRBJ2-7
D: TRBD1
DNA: TGTGCCAGCAGCTTATTTGCACAGGGGAGCTACGAGCAGTACTTC
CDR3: CASSLFAQGSYEQYF

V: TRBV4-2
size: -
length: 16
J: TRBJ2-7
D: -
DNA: TGTGCCAGCAGCCAAGTTCAATCCGGGAGTGGATACGAGCAGTACTTC
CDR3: CASSQVQSGSGYEQYF

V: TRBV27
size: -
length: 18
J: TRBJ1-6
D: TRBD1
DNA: TGTGCCAGCAGCCAACGGACAGGGATCGGCTCCTATAATTCACCCCTCCACTTT
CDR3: CASSQRTGIGSYNSPLHF

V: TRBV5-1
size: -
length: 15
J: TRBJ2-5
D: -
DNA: TGCGCCAGCAGCTTGCGGCCGCTAGCCGGGGAGACCCAGTACTTC
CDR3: CASSLRPLAGETQYF

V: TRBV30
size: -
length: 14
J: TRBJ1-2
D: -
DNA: TGTGCCTGGAGTGTACTCGGGGGAAACTATGGCTACACCTTC
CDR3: CAWSVLGGNYGYTF

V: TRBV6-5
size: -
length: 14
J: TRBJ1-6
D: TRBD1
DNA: TGTGCCAGCAAGGTCACAGGGGGGAATTCACCCCTCCACTTT
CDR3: CASKVTGGNSPLHF

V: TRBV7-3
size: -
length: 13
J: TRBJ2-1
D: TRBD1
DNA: TGTGCCAGCAGGGACAGGGGTAGGAATGAGCAGTTCTTC
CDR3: CASRDRGRNEQFF

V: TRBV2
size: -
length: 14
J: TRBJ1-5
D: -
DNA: TGTGCCAGCAAAACCGGGACACAGAATCAGCCCCAGCATTTT
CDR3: CASKTGTQNQPQHF

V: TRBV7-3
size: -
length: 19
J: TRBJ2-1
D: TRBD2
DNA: TGTGCCAGCAGCTCACCGGGACTAGCGGGAGGGCCCTCCTACAATGAGCAGTTCTTC
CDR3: CASSSPGLAGGPSYNEQFF

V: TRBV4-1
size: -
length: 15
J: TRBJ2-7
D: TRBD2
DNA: TGCGCCAGCAGCCAACGCCCGGGACTAGCAAGCGAGCAGTACTTC
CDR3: CASSQRPGLASEQYF

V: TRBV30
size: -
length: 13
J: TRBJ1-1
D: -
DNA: TGTGCCTGGAGTGAGGACATGAACACTGAAGCTTTCTTT
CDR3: CAWSEDMNTEAFF

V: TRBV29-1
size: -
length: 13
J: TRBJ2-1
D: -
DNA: TGCAGCGTAGATAGACAGGGAGGAAATGAGCAGTTCTTC
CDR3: CSVDRQGGNEQFF

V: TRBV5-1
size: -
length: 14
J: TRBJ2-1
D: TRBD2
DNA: TGCGCCAGCAGCTTCTCACTAGCGGGACATGAGCAGTTCTTC
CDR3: CASSFSLAGHEQFF

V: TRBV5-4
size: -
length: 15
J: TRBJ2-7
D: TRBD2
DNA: TGTGCCAGCAGCTTGGGGGGCGGGAGAGCTGGCGAGCAGTACTTC
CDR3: CASSLGGGRAGEQYF

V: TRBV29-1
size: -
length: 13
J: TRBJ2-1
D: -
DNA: TGCAGCACCCGAGCGTTGGGTTACAATGAGCAGTTCTTC
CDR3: CSTRALGYNEQFF

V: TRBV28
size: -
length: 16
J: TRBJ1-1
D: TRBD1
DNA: TGTGCCAGCAGTTTACACGCCGGGACAGGGGTCACTGAAGCTTTCTTT
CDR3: CASSLHAGTGVTEAFF

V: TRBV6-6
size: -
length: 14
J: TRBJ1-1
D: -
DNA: TGTGCCAGCAGGCCTACTCTTGAAAACACTGAAGCTTTCTTT
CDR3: CASRPTLENTEAFF

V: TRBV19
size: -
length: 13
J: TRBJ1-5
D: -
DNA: TGTGCCAGTAGTATAGCCGTCAGGCAGCCCCAGCATTTT
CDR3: CASSIAVRQPQHF

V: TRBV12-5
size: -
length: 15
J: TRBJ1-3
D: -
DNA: TGTGCTAGTGCCACCGGACTTTTCAATAGGGACACCATATATTTT
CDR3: CASATGLFNRDTIYF

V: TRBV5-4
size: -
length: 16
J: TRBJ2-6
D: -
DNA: TGTGCCAGCAGCTTAAATGGGGGCTTTGGGGCCAACGTCCTGACTTTC
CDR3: CASSLNGGFGANVLTF

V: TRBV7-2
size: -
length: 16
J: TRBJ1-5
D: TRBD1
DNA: TGTGCCAGCAGCAGAGACAGGGGGCGGAACAATCAGCCCCAGCATTTT
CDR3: CASSRDRGRNNQPQHF

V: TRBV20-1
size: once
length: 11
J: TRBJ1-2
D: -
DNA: TGCAGTGCCAAGGAGGGGTACGGCTACACCTTC
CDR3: CSAKEGYGYTF

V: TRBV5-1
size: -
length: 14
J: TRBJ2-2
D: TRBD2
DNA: TGCGCCAGCAGCACCGGGACTAGCCCCGGGGAGCTGTTTTTT
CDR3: CASSTGTSPGELFF

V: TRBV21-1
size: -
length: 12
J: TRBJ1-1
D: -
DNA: TGTGCCAGCAGCATTATCTCCCCTGAAGCTTTCTTT
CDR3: CASSIISPEAFF

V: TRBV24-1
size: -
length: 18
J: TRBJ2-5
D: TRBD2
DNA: TGTGCCACCAGTGATTTGGGACTAGCGGGATCTGGGGTAGAGACCCAGTACTTC
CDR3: CATSDLGLAGSGVETQYF

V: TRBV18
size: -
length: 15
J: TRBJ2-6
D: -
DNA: TGTGCCAGCTCACCCCAGGGGACTGGGGCCAACGTCCTGACTTTC
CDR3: CASSPQGTGANVLTF

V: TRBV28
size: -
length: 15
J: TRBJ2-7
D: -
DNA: TGTGCCAGCAGTTCCACGGGACTGAACTTCTACGAGCAGTACTTC
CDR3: CASSSTGLNFYEQYF

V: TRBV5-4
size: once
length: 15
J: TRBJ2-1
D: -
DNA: TGTGCCAGCAGCTTCGACAGGAGCTCCTACAATGAGCAGTTCTTC
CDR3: CASSFDRSSYNEQFF

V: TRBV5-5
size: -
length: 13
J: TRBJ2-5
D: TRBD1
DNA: TGTGCCAGCAGGGCGACAGGGGTAGAGACCCAGTACTTC
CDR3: CASRATGVETQYF

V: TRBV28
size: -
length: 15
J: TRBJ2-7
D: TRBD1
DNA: TGTGCCAGCAGTTTATTAGGCTCAGGGGGCGGCGAGCAGTACTTC
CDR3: CASSLLGSGGGEQYF

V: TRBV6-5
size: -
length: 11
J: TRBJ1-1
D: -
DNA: TGTGCCAGCAGCAAGGGGTCTGAAGCTTTCTTT
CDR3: CASSKGSEAFF

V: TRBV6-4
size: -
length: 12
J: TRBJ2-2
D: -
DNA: TGTGCCAGCCGAGCCCCGGGGAGGGAGCTGTTTTTT
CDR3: CASRAPGRELFF

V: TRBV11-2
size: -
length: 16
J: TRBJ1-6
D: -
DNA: TGTGCCAGCAGCTTAGATCCCCGAGGGTCGAATTCACCCCTCCACTTT
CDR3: CASSLDPRGSNSPLHF

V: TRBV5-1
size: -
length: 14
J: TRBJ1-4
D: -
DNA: TGCGCCAGCAGCTGGTCAGGGGCTGGTGAAAAACTGTTTTTT
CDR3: CASSWSGAGEKLFF

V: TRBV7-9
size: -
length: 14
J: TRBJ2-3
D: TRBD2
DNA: TGTGCCAGCAGCGCCGGAGCGGGAGAGGATACGCAGTATTTT
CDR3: CASSAGAGEDTQYF

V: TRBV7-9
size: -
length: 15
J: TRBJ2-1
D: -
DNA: TGTGCCAGCAGCTTCAGGGGTGGTTCCTACAATGAGCAGTTCTTC
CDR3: CASSFRGGSYNEQFF

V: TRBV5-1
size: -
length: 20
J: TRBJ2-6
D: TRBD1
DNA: TGCGCCAGAACAGAAATACGGGGACAGATGGTCGGATCGGGGGCCAACGTCCTGACTTTC
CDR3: CARTEIRGQMVGSGANVLTF

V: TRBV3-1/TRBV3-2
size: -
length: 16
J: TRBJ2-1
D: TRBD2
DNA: TGTGCCAGCAAAAGATCTAGCGGGAGCTCCTACAATGAGCAGTTCTTC
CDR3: CASKRSSGSSYNEQFF

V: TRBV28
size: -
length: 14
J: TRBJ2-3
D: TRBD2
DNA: TGTGCCAGCACCTCGGGAGGGCGCACAGATACGCAGTATTTT
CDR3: CASTSGGRTDTQYF

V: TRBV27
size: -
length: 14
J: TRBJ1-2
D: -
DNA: TGTGCCAGCCGTGTGGACAGCGCTAACTATGGCTACACCTTC
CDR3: CASRVDSANYGYTF

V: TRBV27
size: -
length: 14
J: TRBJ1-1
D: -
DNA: TGTGCCAGCAGTTTATGGGAACAGGGCACTGAAGCTTTCTTT
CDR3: CASSLWEQGTEAFF

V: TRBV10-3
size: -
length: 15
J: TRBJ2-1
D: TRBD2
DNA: TGTGCCATCAGTCTAAAGCGGGAGGTGACGAATGAGCAGTTCTTC
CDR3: CAISLKREVTNEQFF

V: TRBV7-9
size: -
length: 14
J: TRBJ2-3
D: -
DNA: TGTGCCAGCATCCTCCGGGGAGACACAGATACGCAGTATTTT
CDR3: CASILRGDTDTQYF

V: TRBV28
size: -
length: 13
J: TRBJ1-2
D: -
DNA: TGTGCCAGCAGTTCCCAGGGTTACTATGGCTACACCTTC
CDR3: CASSSQGYYGYTF

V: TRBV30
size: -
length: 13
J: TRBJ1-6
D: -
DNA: TGTGCCTGGAGTGAGGGGTATAATTCACCCCTCCACTTT
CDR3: CAWSEGYNSPLHF

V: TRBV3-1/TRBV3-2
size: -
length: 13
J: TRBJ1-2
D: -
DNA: TGTGCCAGCAGCCAGAGAGACTATTATGGCTACACCTTC
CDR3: CASSQRDYYGYTF

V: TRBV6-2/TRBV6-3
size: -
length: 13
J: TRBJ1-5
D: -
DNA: TGTGCCAGCAGTTACACTGGGAGTCAGCCCCAGCATTTT
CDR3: CASSYTGSQPQHF

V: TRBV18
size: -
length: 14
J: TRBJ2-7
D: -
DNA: TGTGCCAGCTCACCACTGCAGGCTACCTACGAGCAGTACTTC
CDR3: CASSPLQATYEQYF

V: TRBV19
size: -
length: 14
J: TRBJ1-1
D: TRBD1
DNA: TGTGCCAGTAGGTTGGGACAGATGAACACTGAAGCTTTCTTT
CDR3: CASRLGQMNTEAFF

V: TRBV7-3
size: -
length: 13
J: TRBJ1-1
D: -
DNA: TGTGCCAGCAGCCGATCAGGGAACACTGAAGCTTTCTTT
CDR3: CASSRSGNTEAFF

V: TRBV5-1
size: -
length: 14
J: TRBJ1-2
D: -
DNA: TGCGCCAGCAGCTTGGAGGGGACAACCTATGGCTACACCTTC
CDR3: CASSLEGTTYGYTF

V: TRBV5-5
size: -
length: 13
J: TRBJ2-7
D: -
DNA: TGTGCCAGCAGGAGTCGGGGGGCGGTGGAGCAGTACTTC
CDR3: CASRSRGAVEQYF

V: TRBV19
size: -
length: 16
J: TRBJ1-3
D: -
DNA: TGTGCCAGTAGTATAGATTTGGGCCACTCTGGAAACACCATATATTTT
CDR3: CASSIDLGHSGNTIYF

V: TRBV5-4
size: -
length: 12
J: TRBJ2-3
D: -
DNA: TGTGCCAGCAGCAACGAACAGACGACGCAGTATTTT
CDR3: CASSNEQTTQYF

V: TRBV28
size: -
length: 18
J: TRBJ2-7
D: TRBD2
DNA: TGTGCCAGCACCACTTGGGGGGTGGGGACTAGCGGGACCTACGAGCAGTACTTC
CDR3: CASTTWGVGTSGTYEQYF

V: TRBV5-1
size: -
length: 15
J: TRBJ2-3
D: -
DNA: TGCGCCAGCAGCACCGACGGGGAAGGCACAGATACGCAGTATTTT
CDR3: CASSTDGEGTDTQYF